This T cell receptor (beta chain) was sequenced for a study of T cell repertoires in cytomegalovirus infection (dated by TCRdb to the late 2010s). Regarding the study in general: Alongside well-studied HLA-B-restricted epitopes, the peptide stimulations were aimed at recently identified HLA-C-restricted CMV epitopes, whose presentation resists viral immunomodulation. Because public TCR beta signatures pointed to carriage of CMV infection together with the matching HLA type, the HLA type of each donor mattered for the analysis.

The sample's treatment or condition label is to be understood as: in vitro stimulation with specific CMV peptide epitopes to enrich CMV-specific T cells. The junction shows trimming of 6 bases on V and 0 bases on J, plus 9 bases between the germline ends. The germline V gene (reference sequence) specifies DFQATT as CDR1 and SNEGSKA as CDR2. From its cysteine to its phenylalanine, the CDR3 spans 14 amino acids. Only CDR3 DNA is held: 42 bases, read in frame from base 1. As to this clonotype: The target of this receptor is not known. One base away there is no much larger clone; base qualities are not given.

Beyond this particular receptor, the publication reports: In both this cohort and an independent cohort of some 380 donors, the cumulative frequency of public TCR beta family members distinguished carriers of CMV infection plus the relevant HLA type. The ex vivo response was dominated by HLA-C-restricted CMV-specific TCR beta clonotypes, which also provided the single most frequent clonotype in two of eight donors.

The data were produced on an Illumina HiSeq 1500. TCRdb reran the public reads through fastp at Q25 and MiXCR, keeping productive beta chains. CDR3 protein sequences are deduplicated, and each keeps its most common genes and DNA. Within this sample are about 740,000 distinct CDR3 sequences, with around 32% of them counted one time only. 15% to 20% of the sample comes from the top ten. The clonotype was recovered from a human donor in good health (CMV status not recorded). Some clones in this sample may be carry-over from other donors' samples. The chain is encoded by TRBV20-1 joined to TRBJ1-6, with TRBD1 as a weak D call on 5 bases. The sequencing used cultured PBMCs, collected from culture after CMV antigen stimulation. CDR3 protein: CSATVSSYNSPLHF. The DNA sequence is TGCAGTGCGACAGTCAGCTCCTATAATTCACCCCTCCACTTT.